A single sample gave rise to the 26 T cell receptor beta chains below, sequenced in a study of blood T cell repertoires in COVID-19. Some clones are missing from TCRdb's copy, which holds only in-frame ones; the method was immunoSEQ multiplex PCR. This sample carries a few hundred thousand clones, 70% to 90% of them seen once, and the ten largest clones take 2.5% to 3%. The sample taken for sequencing was peripheral blood. These receptors were obtained from a woman in her thirties with active or convalescent COVID-19.

This sequence joins TRBV7-8 and TRBJ1-6; 11 bases are a match to TRBD1. V was clipped by 5 bases and J by 7 bases; unmatched bases: 10. The CDR3 sequence is 17 residues long. Germline lookup yields CDR1 SGHVS and CDR2 FQNEAQ. Here the CDR3 DNA reads TGTGCCAGCAGCCAACGGACAGGGGGCTTAACGAATTCACCCCTCCACTTT. Its protein is CASSQRTGGLTNSPLHF. The whole variable domain, remainder taken from reference TRBV7-8 and TRBJ1-6, is GAGVSQSPRYKVAKRGQDVALRCDPISGHVSLFWYQQALGQGPEFLTYFQNEAQLDKSGLPSDRFFAERPEGSVSTLKIQRTQQEDSAVYLCASSQRTGGLTNSPLHFGNGTRLTVT.

This clone was detected only once. This chain links TRBV19 with TRBJ2-3; TRBD2 agrees at 10 bases. V dropped 3 bases and J dropped 6; count of bases not matched to a gene: 6. Germline CDR1 reads LNHDA; CDR2 reads SQIVND (reference sequence). CDR3 length: 15 residues. The CDR3 nucleotides are TGTGCCAGTAGTATTGGCAGCGGGGGGGCCGATACGCAGTATTTT. Amino acids: CASSIGSGGADTQYF.

The J gene is TRBJ1-1, the V gene TRBV10-3, with D unclear. The V end was cut by 2 bases, the J end by 0 bases, with 7 bases between. Germline V gene sequence: CDR1 ENHRY, CDR2 SYGVKD. The length of the CDR3 is 14 residues. The CDR3 loop is CAISEPGMNTEAFF. In nucleotides, the CDR3 is TGTGCCATCAGTGAGCCGGGGATGAACACTGAAGCTTTCTTT.

The chain uses TRBV5-5 and TRBJ1-6; D not certain. V lost 4 bases to trimming and J lost 10 bases, with 12 bases between them. The CDR3 covers 13 residues. Germline V gene sequence: CDR1 SGHKS, CDR2 YYEKEE (reference sequence). CDR3 sequence: CASSQSQISPLHF. CDR3 in DNA: TGTGCCAGCAGCCAGTCTCAAATATCACCCCTCCACTTT.

The chain joins TRBV24-1 to TRBJ2-1; weak D call: TRBD2 (5 bases). CDR1 and CDR2 (germline): KGHDR, SFDVKD. The germline V and J ends were trimmed by 7 bases and 0 bases, with 12 bases remaining between them. The CDR3 spans 15 residues. In DNA form, the CDR3 reads TGTGCCACCAGATCAACGGGGAGCTCCTACAATGAGCAGTTCTTC. Translated: CATRSTGSSYNEQFF.

This clone has a single count. The chain joins TRBV28 to TRBJ2-7; TRBD2 aligns across 8 bases. The V segment lost 8 bases and the J segment 3 bases; nucleotides outside the gene matches: 6. The CDR3 is 13 residues long. Looked up from germline, CDR1 is MDHEN and CDR2 is SYDVKM. CDR3 loop: CASVSGGLYEQYF. CDR3 coding DNA: TGTGCCAGCGTAAGCGGGGGACTCTACGAGCAGTACTTC.

This clone was observed once. CDR3 sequence: CASSRGGTNEKLFF. The CDR3 DNA sequence: TGTGCCAGCAGCCGCGGGGGAACCAATGAAAAACTGTTTTTT. V and J are TRBV6-2 or TRBV6-3 and TRBJ1-4, with TRBD1 as a possible D gene (5 bases). This CDR3 has 14 residues. CDR1 is MNHEY and CDR2 is SVGEGT in the germline V gene. The V end was cut by 6 bases, the J end by 5 bases, with 13 bases between.

The chain employs TRBV9 and TRBJ1-1; D call uncertain. V was cut by 4 bases and J by 11 bases, with 9 bases left in between. The CDR3 spans 10 residues. Per germline, CDR1 SGDLS and CDR2 YYNGEE. The CDR3 sequence is CASSPRYAFF. Here the CDR3 DNA reads TGTGCCAGCAGCCCCCGGTACGCTTTCTTT.

The gene calls are TRBV5-6 and TRBJ2-3; 8 nucleotides line up with TRBD1. Germline trimming cut 5 bases from V and 1 base from J; bases unmatched to any gene: 3. CDR3 length: 14 residues. CDR1 and CDR2 (germline): SGHDT, YYEEEE. In DNA, the CDR3 is TGTGCCAGCAGAACAGGGGGAGGCACAGATACGCAGTATTTT. Its protein is CASRTGGGTDTQYF.

The table lists this clone with a few counts. The V gene is TRBV6-5, the J gene TRBJ1-1; no reliable D call. This CDR3 has 15 amino acids. Germline loops: CDR1 MNHEY, CDR2 SVGAGI. The V end lost 4 bases, the J end lost 3 bases, and 15 bases lay between the germline ends. DNA of the CDR3: TGTGCCAGCAGTTTGGAATCGGCGGCCTACACTGAAGCTTTCTTT. Translating it yields CASSLESAAYTEAFF.

A note on this clone: The sample holds other DNA sequences that translate to the same CDR3. The rearrangement links TRBV30 to TRBJ1-1, with a possible D match to TRBD1 (5 bases). The CDR3 totals 13 residues. Trimming stripped 1 base from V and 1 base from J, with 7 bases between. CDR1 is GTSNPN and CDR2 is SVGIG in the germline V gene (reference sequence). CDR3 coding DNA: TGTGCCTGGAGTGGAACAGGGAACACTGAAGCTTTCTTT. Protein: CAWSGTGNTEAFF.

The V call is TRBV4-2, the J call TRBJ1-6; D call uncertain. V was clipped by 0 bases and J by 8 bases, with 5 bases between them. CDR3 length: 13 residues. Germline CDR1 reads LGHNA; CDR2 reads YNFKEQ. The CDR3 DNA follows: TGTGCCAGCAGCCAAGATCAGGATTCACCCCTCCACTTT. It encodes CASSQDQDSPLHF.

DNA for the CDR3: TGCGCCAGCAGCTTGGGAGCCGGGGATAATTCACCCCTCCACTTT. Its translation: CASSLGAGDNSPLHF. V is TRBV5-1 and J is TRBJ1-6; D not resolved. Germline V gene data show CDR1 as SGHRS and CDR2 as YFSETQ. This CDR3 has 15 residues. The V and J ends lost 0 bases and 5 bases respectively, with 9 bases between them.

The count of this clone is one. This chain connects TRBV7-3 to TRBJ1-2; 7 nucleotides agree with TRBD1. This CDR3 comprises 15 residues. Trimming took 3 bases from V and 4 from J; bases not matched to a gene: 8. Germline V lookup: CDR1 SGHTA, CDR2 FQGTGA. This CDR3 reads CASSFRDREVYGYTF. CDR3 sequence (DNA): TGTGCCAGCAGCTTTCGAGACAGGGAGGTCTATGGCTACACCTTC. Based on the CDR3 plus reference TRBV7-3 and TRBJ1-2, the full variable domain is GAGVSQTPSNKVTEKGKYVELRCDPISGHTALYWYRQSLGQGPEFLIYFQGTGAADDSGLPNDRFFAVRPEGSVSTLKIQRTERGDSAVYLCASSFRDREVYGYTFGSGTRLTVV.

V is TRBV9 and J is TRBJ2-1, with 10 bases fitting TRBD2. Germline V lookup: CDR1 SGDLS, CDR2 YYNGEE. The CDR3 length is 16 residues. V shed 2 bases, J shed 9 bases, and the junction held 11 bases outside the gene matches. This CDR3 is CASSVTEAGGLGEQFF. CDR3 bases: TGTGCCAGCAGCGTCACGGAAGCGGGGGGGCTTGGTGAGCAGTTCTTC.

This rearrangement joins TRBV7-9 to TRBJ2-7, with D possibly TRBD1 on 6 matching bases. V lost 3 bases and J lost 2, with 11 bases in between. This CDR3 has 14 amino acids. Germline loops: CDR1 SEHNR, CDR2 FQNEAQ (reference sequence). The DNA for the CDR3 is TGTGCCAGCAGCTTCACAGGGACCACCTACGAGCAGTACTTC. Translation gives CASSFTGTTYEQYF.

This clone was observed a handful of times. The chain employs TRBV2 and TRBJ1-5; D gene unclear. V shed 4 bases and J shed 1 base, with 5 bases lying between them. The CDR3 has 13 residues. CDR1 and CDR2 from the germline V gene are SNHLY and FYNNEI. CDR3: CASSVESNQPQHF. The CDR3 DNA is TGTGCCAGCAGTGTGGAGAGCAATCAGCCCCAGCATTTT.

This sequence joins TRBV5-5 and TRBJ2-3; tentative D call: TRBD2 (5 bases). The CDR3 contains 13 residues. Germline values: CDR1 SGHKS, CDR2 YYEKEE (reference sequence). V lost 4 bases and J 7 bases, leaving 13 bases between the germline ends. For the CDR3, the DNA is TGTGCCAGCAGCGAGGGCCAACGGAATACGCAGTATTTT. This gives the protein CASSEGQRNTQYF.

The CDR3 nucleotides are TGTGCCAGCAGTTACCCAGTGGTCCGCGGAGAGACCCAGTACTTC. Its translation: CASSYPVVRGETQYF. The chain uses TRBV6-6 and TRBJ2-5; D not certain. With 2 bases removed from V and 4 bases from J, the gap between germline ends came to 14 bases. The V gene's germline CDR1 is MNHNY and CDR2 SVGAGI (reference sequence). The CDR3 is 15 amino acids.

This clone has just a few counts. The genes are TRBV6-2 or TRBV6-3 and TRBJ1-2; 9 positions agree with TRBD1. The CDR3 contains 15 residues. The germline V gene encodes CDR1 MNHEY and CDR2 SVGEGT. Trimming took 6 bases from V and 7 from J; bases not matched to a gene: 12. Here the CDR3 DNA reads TGTGCCAGCAGCTTGAGGGACAGGGAATCGCGTGGCTACACCTTC. It encodes CASSLRDRESRGYTF.

This clone was observed once. This chain links TRBV12-3 or TRBV12-4 with TRBJ1-2, with TRBD1 matching 7 bases. The length of the CDR3 is 11 residues. The V segment lost 7 bases and the J segment 13 bases; nucleotides outside the gene matches: 9. Here the CDR3 DNA reads TGTGCCAGCACCGGGGGACAGTCGTCCACCTTC. It encodes CASTGGQSSTF.

The table lists this clone with a count of one. The rearrangement joins TRBV3-1 (or the pseudogene TRBV3-2) to TRBJ2-3; 7 positions agree with TRBD2. CDR1 LGHDT and CDR2 YNNKEL come from the germline V gene (reference sequence). This CDR3 contains 19 residues. The V gene end was trimmed by 4 bases and the J gene end by 3 bases; junction bases not matched to a gene: 19. This chain's CDR3 is CASSPQAGRGWVITDTQYF. CDR3 DNA sequence: TGTGCCAGCAGCCCCCAGGCGGGGAGGGGTTGGGTTATAACAGATACGCAGTATTTT.

The rearrangement joins TRBV28 to TRBJ2-5, with D possibly matching TRBD2 (5 bases). The CDR3 contains 14 residues. The germline V gene encodes CDR1 MDHEN and CDR2 SYDVKM. Trimming removed 2 bases at V and 2 bases at J, with 9 bases between. The CDR3 region is CASSLAGSQETQYF. The CDR3, as DNA: TGTGCCAGCAGTTTAGCGGGCAGTCAAGAGACCCAGTACTTC.

This clone came up once. The J gene is TRBJ2-5, the V gene TRBV5-1, with TRBD1 matching 11 bases. Germline loops: CDR1 SGHRS, CDR2 YFSETQ. The V gene end was trimmed by 6 bases and the J gene end by 2 bases; junction bases not matched to a gene: 6. CDR3 size: 15 residues. CDR3 sequence: CASKIWDRGQETQYF. The CDR3 DNA reads as TGCGCCAGCAAGATCTGGGACAGGGGGCAAGAGACCCAGTACTTC. Combining the CDR3 with reference TRBV5-1 and TRBJ2-5 gives the whole variable domain KAGVTQTPRYLIKTRGQQVTLSCSPISGHRSVSWYQQTPGQGLQFLFEYFSETQRNKGNFPGRFSGRQFSNSRSEMNVSTLELGDSALYLCASKIWDRGQETQYFGPGTRLLVL.

This clone has a single count. The chain is built from TRBV28 and TRBJ2-4; D is perhaps TRBD2 (6 bases). Trimming cost V 5 bases and J 7 bases, with 12 bases left between them. Germline V lookup: CDR1 MDHEN, CDR2 SYDVKM. CDR3 length: 13 residues. The CDR3 nucleotides are TGTGCCAGCAGTCTCGGGGGTCCCAACATTCAGTACTTC. The encoded protein is CASSLGGPNIQYF.

This rearrangement joins TRBV7-9 to TRBJ1-1, with D possibly TRBD1 on 5 matching bases. V was shortened by 3 bases and J by 7 bases, with 9 bases between the two germline ends. Germline V gives CDR1 SEHNR, CDR2 FQNEAQ (reference sequence). The length of the CDR3 is 12 residues. The CDR3 nucleotides read TGTGCCAGCAGCTTTTCTCAGGGTGAAGCTTTCTTT. Amino acids: CASSFSQGEAFF. The whole variable domain, filled in from reference TRBV7-9 and TRBJ1-1, reads DTGVSQNPRHKITKRGQNVTFRCDPISEHNRLYWYRQTLGQGPEFLTYFQNEAQLEKSRLLSDRFSAERPKGSFSTLEIQRTEQGDSAMYLCASSFSQGEAFFGQGTRLTVV.